This T cell receptor (beta chain) was identified in a study of T cells in Graves' hyperthyroidism and ophthalmopathy (dated by TCRdb to between 2018 and 2020). For the study in its entirety: Peripheral blood was collected at initial diagnosis, before any treatment. A discovery cohort of approximately 97 patients, roughly 40 with Graves' ophthalmopathy and approximately 55 with stable Graves' hyperthyroidism, was used to find distinguishing TCR V-J signatures. According to the paper, TCR Vbeta CDR3 sequencing was carried out on some 130 peripheral blood samples, which came from around 43 ophthalmopathy, under 80 hyperthyroidism and approximately 17 progressor patients. Following sampling, methimazole starting at 30 mg daily was given to hyperthyroidism patients, and high-dose intravenous methylprednisolone was given to ophthalmopathy patients. The roughly 91 discovery patients were randomly divided into training and test sets at a 7:3 ratio. The study also compared thyroid tissue and blood T-cell repertoires from 6 or 7 Graves' hyperthyroidism patients. Prospective prediction of ophthalmopathy was tested in an independent validation cohort consisting of about 20 hyperthyroidism patients and approximately 16 patients who later progressed to ophthalmopathy. General study outcomes and caveats: During validation, the model predicted progression to ophthalmopathy a median of around 6 months ahead of onset, with almost 71% sensitivity and 72% to 80% specificity. Most expanded thyroid clonotypes (frequency above 0.001) were also detected in blood, a finding suggesting that blood repertoires may reflect thyroid immune responses. Sample size was not statistically predetermined, and investigators were not blinded to group allocation. Ophthalmopathy was separated from stable hyperthyroidism by a 13 V-J signature model, with around 90% sensitivity and about 81% specificity obtained in cross-validation and 80%/75% obtained in testing.

The junction shows trimming of 5 bases on V and 6 bases on J, plus 11 bases between the germline ends. CDR1 and CDR2 (MDHEN, SYDVKM) derive from the germline V gene. Spanning cysteine to phenylalanine, the CDR3 consists of 12 amino acids. Here the CDR3 DNA is all that survives: 36 bases in frame from base 1. In this sample, this clonotype turned up many times. The target of this receptor is not known. The record has no base qualities; no much larger clone is one base away. TCR beta CDR3 regions were amplified from RNA transcripts. A first-round RT-PCR of the TCR CDR3 used the HTBI primer set with the Qiagen OneStep RT-PCR kit. A second multiplex PCR round built the libraries, followed by size selection and purification. Paired-end sequencing of the libraries was performed with 100 bp reads on an Illumina HiSeq2000. The published analysis was carried out like this. Raw data were processed with SOAPnuke, discarding reads with adapters, uncalled bases, mean Phred below 15, or no exact constant-primer or identifier match. High-quality paired reads were merged with COPE v1.2.5, and unique nucleotide sequences were defined as clonotypes. Clonotypes were aligned to IMGT TRBV, TRBD and TRBJ reference segments using MiTCR v1.1. The analysis included only V-J combinations with a frequency above 0.0001, which together covered around 99% of the repertoires. The TCS score was defined as F50 (clonal expansion) divided by E x V (chaos), with BLOSUM62-based TCRdist calculated between CDR3 peptides within each V-J. Welch's t-statistics and random forest reduced approximately 520 V-J features to roughly 13, which were used in a naive Bayes classifier (R e1071). The public reads were run again by TCRdb, first through fastp at Q25 and then through MiXCR, and only productive beta chains were kept. Rows with one shared CDR3 protein collapse into an entry with the most common genes and DNA. These V and J calls rely on TCRdb rather than the paper's analysis. Here the sample has 300,000 to 400,000 distinct CDR3 sequences; roughly 20% occur a single time. 40% to 45% of the sample belongs to the ten largest clones.

Moderately to severely active disease, a Clinical Activity Score of at least 3, a NOSPECS grade of at least 4, and a duration under 3 months were present in ophthalmopathy patients. The study excluded patients with uncontrolled infections, other autoimmune diseases, pregnancy or lactation. Clinical symptoms, serum thyroxine and TRAb, thyroid ultrasound, and orbital computed tomography formed the basis for the diagnoses. Ficoll-Paque density gradient centrifugation was used to isolate PBMCs from about 9.4 ml of fresh peripheral blood. Trizol reagent was used to extract total RNA, and RNA quality was then checked on an Agilent 2100 Bioanalyzer.

The chain links TRBV28 with TRBJ2-7, with a weak D call of TRBD1 (6 bases match). The TCR sequence derives from a man between 18 and 29 years old with Graves' ophthalmopathy. The sample comprised blood. The nucleotides are TGTGCCAGCAGTCCTCAGGGGAGCGAGCAGTACTTC. Its coded protein is CASSPQGSEQYF.